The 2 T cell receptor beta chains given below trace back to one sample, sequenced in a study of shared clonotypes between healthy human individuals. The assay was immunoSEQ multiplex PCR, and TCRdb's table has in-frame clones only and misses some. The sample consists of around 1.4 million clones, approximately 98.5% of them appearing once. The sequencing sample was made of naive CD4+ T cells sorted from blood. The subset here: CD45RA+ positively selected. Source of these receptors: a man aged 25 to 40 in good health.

The CDR3 coding sequence is TGTGCCAGCAGTTTATTTATAAGGGTGTCGGGCACCACAACCTACGAGCAGTACTTC. This sequence encodes CASSLFIRVSGTTTYEQYF. The rearrangement uses TRBV28 and TRBJ2-7, with D unclear. Trimming took 1 base from V and 2 from J, leaving 24 bases between them. The CDR3 spans 19 residues. Looked up from germline, CDR1 is MDHEN and CDR2 is SYDVKM.

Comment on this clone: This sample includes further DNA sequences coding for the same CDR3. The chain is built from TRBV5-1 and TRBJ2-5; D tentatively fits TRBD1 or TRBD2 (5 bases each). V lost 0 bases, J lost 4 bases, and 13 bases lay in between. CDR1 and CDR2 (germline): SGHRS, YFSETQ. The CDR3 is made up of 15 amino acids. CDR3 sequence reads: CASSLAPGPGETQYF. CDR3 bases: TGCGCCAGCAGCTTGGCTCCGGGGCCCGGAGAGACCCAGTACTTC.